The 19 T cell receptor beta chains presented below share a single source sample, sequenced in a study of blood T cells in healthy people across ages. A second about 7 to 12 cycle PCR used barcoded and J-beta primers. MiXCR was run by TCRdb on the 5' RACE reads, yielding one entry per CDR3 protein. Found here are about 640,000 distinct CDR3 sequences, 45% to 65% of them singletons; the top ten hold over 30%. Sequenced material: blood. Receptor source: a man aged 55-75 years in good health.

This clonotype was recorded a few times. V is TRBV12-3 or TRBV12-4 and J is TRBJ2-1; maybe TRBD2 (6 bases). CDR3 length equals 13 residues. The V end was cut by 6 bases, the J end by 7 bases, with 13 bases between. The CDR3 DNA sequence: TGTGCCAGCAGCCCAATGGGGAGGAATGAGCAGTTCTTC. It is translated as CASSPMGRNEQFF.

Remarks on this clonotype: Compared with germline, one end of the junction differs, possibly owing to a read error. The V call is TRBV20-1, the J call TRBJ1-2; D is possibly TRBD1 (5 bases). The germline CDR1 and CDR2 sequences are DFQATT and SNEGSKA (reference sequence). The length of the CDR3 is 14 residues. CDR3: CSARAGGGIYGYTF. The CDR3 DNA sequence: TGTAGTGCTAGAGCGGGTGGGGGGATATATGGCTACACCTTC.

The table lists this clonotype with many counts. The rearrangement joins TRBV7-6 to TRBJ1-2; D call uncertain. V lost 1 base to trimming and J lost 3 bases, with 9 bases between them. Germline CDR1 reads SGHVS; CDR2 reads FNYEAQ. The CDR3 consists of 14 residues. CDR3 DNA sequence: TGTGCCAGCAGCTTAGATGGCCAGGACTATGGCTACACCTTC. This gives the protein CASSLDGQDYGYTF.

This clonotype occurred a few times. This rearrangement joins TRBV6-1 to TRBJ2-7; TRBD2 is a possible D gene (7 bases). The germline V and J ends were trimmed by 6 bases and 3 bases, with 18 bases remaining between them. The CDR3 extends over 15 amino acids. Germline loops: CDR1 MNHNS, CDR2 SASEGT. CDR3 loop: CASSSPGGFYYEQYF. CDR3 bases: TGTGCCAGCAGCTCCCCGGGGGGCTTTTACTACGAGCAGTACTTC.

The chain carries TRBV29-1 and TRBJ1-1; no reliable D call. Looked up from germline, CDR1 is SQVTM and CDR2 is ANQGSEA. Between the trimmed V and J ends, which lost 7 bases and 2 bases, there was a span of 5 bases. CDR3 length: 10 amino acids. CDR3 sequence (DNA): TGCAGCGGCGCTAACACTGAAGCTTTCTTT. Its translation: CSGANTEAFF.

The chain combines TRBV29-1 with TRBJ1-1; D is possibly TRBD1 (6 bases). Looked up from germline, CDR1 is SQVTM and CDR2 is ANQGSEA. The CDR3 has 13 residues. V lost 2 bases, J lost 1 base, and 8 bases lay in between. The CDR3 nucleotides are TGCAGCGTTGAACGGACAGCGAACACTGAAGCTTTCTTT. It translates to CSVERTANTEAFF. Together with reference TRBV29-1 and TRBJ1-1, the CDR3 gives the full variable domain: SAVISQKPSRDICQRGTSLTIQCQVDSQVTMMFWYRQQPGQSLTLIATANQGSEATYESGFVIDKFPISRPNLTFSTLTVSNMSPEDSSIYLCSVERTANTEAFFGQGTRLTVV.

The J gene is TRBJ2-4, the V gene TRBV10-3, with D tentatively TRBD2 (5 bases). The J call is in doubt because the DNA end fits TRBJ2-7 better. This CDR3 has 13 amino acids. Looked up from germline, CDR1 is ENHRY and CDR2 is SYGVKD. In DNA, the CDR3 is TGTGCCATCAGTGAGACGTCTAGCCACGAGCAGTACTTC. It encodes CAISETSSHEQYF.

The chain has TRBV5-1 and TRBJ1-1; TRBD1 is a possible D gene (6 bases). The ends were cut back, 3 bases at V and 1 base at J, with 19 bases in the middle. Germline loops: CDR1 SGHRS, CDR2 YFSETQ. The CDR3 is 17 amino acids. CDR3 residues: CASSSNWGRTENTEAFF. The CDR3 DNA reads TGCGCCAGCAGCTCAAATTGGGGTCGGACAGAGAACACTGAAGCTTTCTTT. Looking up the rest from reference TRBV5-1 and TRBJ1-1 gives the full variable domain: KAGVTQTPRYLIKTRGQQVTLSCSPISGHRSVSWYQQTPGQGLQFLFEYFSETQRNKGNFPGRFSGRQFSNSRSEMNVSTLELGDSALYLCASSSNWGRTENTEAFFGQGTRLTVV.

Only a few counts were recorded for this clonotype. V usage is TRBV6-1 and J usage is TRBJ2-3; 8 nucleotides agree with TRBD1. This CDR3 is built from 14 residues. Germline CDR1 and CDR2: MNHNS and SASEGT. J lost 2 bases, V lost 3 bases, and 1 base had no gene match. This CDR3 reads CASSDRGHTDTQYF. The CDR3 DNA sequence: TGTGCCAGCAGTGACAGGGGGCACACAGATACGCAGTATTTT.

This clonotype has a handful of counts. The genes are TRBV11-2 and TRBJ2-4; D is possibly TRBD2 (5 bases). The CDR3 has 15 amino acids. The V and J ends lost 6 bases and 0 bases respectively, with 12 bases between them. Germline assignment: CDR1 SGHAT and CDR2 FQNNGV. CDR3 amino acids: CASSYPGLAKNIQYF. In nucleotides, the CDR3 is TGTGCCAGCAGTTACCCGGGATTAGCCAAAAACATTCAGTACTTC.

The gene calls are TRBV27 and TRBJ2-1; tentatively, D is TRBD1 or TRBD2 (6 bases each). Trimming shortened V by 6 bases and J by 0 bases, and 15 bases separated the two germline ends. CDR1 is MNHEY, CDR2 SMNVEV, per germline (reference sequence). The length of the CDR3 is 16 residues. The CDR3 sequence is CASRVLGGRSYNEQFF. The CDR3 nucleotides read TGTGCCAGCAGAGTGTTGGGGGGCCGCTCCTACAATGAGCAGTTCTTC.

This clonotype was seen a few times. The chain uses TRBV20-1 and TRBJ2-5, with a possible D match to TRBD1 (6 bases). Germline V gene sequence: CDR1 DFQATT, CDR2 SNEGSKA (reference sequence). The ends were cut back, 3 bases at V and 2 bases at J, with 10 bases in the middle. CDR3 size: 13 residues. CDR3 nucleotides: TGCAGTGCTAGCTGGACAGCTCAAGAGACCCAGTACTTC. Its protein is CSASWTAQETQYF.

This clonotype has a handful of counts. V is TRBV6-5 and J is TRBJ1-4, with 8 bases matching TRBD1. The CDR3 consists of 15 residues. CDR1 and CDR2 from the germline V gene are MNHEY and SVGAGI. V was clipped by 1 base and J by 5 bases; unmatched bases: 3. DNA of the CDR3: TGTGCCAGCAGTTACTTCGGACAGGGAAATGAAAAACTGTTTTTT. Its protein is CASSYFGQGNEKLFF.

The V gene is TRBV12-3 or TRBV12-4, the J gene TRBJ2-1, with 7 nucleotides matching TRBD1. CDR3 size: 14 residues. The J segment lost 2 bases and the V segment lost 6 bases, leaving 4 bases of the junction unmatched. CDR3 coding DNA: TGTGCCAGCAGGGACAGGTTTACCTACAATGAGCAGTTCTTC. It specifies CASRDRFTYNEQFF.

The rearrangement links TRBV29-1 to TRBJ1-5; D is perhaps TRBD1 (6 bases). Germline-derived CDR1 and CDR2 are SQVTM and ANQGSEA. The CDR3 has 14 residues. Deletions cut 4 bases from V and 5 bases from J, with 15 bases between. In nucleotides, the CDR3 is TGCAGCGTTGCTTCTACGGGGGGCGATCAGCCCCAGCATTTT. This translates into CSVASTGGDQPQHF. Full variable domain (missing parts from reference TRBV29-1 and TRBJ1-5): SAVISQKPSRDICQRGTSLTIQCQVDSQVTMMFWYRQQPGQSLTLIATANQGSEATYESGFVIDKFPISRPNLTFSTLTVSNMSPEDSSIYLCSVASTGGDQPQHFGDGTRLSIL.

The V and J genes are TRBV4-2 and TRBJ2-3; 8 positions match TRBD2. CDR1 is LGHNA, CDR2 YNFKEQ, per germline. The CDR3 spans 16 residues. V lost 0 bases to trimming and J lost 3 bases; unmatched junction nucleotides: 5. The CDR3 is CASSQDDPGGTDTQYF. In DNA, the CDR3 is TGTGCCAGCAGCCAAGATGATCCGGGGGGGACAGATACGCAGTATTTT.

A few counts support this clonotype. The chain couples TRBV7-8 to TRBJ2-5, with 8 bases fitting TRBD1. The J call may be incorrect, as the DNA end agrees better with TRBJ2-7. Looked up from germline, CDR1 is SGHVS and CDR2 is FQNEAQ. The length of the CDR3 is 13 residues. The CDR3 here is CASSGTGPYEQYF. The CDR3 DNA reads TGTGCCAGCAGCGGGACAGGTCCCTACGAGCAGTACTTC.

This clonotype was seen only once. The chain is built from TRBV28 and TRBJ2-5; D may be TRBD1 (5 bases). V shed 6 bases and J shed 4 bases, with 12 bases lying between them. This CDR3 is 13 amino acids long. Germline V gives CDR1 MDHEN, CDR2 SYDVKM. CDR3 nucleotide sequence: TGTGCCAGCAGAAAGGGGTACGGAGAGACCCAGTACTTC. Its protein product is CASRKGYGETQYF.

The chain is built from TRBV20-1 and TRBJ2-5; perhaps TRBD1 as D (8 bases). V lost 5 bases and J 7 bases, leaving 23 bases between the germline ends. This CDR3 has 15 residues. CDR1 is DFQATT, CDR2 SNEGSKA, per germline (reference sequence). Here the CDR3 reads CSAGGGQDQEVTQYF. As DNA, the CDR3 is TGCAGTGCTGGGGGGGGACAGGACCAAGAGGTGACCCAGTACTTC.